These 13 T cell receptor beta chains were sequenced from one sample in a study of tumor and adjacent non-tumor tissue in lung cancer. RNA was extracted from bulk tissue without any cell sorting. The normal lung tissue was taken more than 3 cm from the tumor edge. TCRbeta libraries were built with three rounds of nested PCR, modified from ARM-PCR. TCRdb processed the multiplex PCR reads anew with MiXCR; each CDR3 protein has one entry. This sample has roughly 90,000 distinct CDR3 sequences; 76% occur once, and the top ten carry about a fifth. Sample: distant non-tumor lung tissue. These receptors all stem from a woman aged 50 to 65 with non-small cell lung cancer.

Remarks on this clonotype: This likely comes from a read error, as the CDR3 has no conserved phenylalanine or tryptophan at its end. The gene calls are TRBV12-3 or TRBV12-4 and TRBJ2-2, with 7 bases fitting TRBD1. CDR3 length: 15 residues. The J segment lost 8 bases and the V segment lost 5 bases, leaving 11 bases of the junction unmatched. The CDR3 is CASSAVTGLTGELFY. The CDR3 region has the DNA TGTGCCAGCAGTGCCGTGACAGGGCTTACGGGGGAGCTGTTTTAT.

At least ten counts were recorded for this clonotype. The rearrangement uses TRBV5-4 and TRBJ2-5; the D gene is possibly TRBD2 (6 bases). Trimming removed 0 bases at V and 4 bases at J, with 13 bases between. Germline CDR1 is SGHNT and CDR2 is YYREEE (reference sequence). The CDR3 extends over 15 amino acids. This CDR3 reads CASSLERRAGETQYF. CDR3 in DNA: TGTGCCAGCAGCTTGGAGCGGCGAGCGGGAGAGACCCAGTACTTC.

CDR3 sequence (DNA): TGTGCCACCAGGGGACAGGGGTTGAACTATGGCTACACCTTC. This codes for CATRGQGLNYGYTF. The chain employs TRBV24-1 and TRBJ1-2, with 10 bases aligning to TRBD1. V lost 7 bases to trimming and J lost 2 bases; unmatched junction nucleotides: 3. This CDR3 contains 14 residues. The germline V gene encodes CDR1 KGHDR and CDR2 SFDVKD.

Of note for this clonotype: An end of the junction differs from the germline gene, which may be a read error. The rearrangement links TRBV30 to TRBJ2-7, with D possibly TRBD1 on 5 matching bases. The length of the CDR3 is 17 residues. Germline CDR1 and CDR2: GTSNPN and SVGIG (reference sequence). The CDR3 loop is CDWIRFFRGSDPYEQYF. CDR3 nucleotides: TGTGACTGGATACGTTTTTTTAGGGGTTCCGACCCCTACGAGCAGTACTTC. The entire variable domain, with the rest obtained from reference TRBV30 and TRBJ2-7, is as follows: SQTIHQWPATLVQPVGSPLSLECTVEGTSNPNLYWYRQAAGRGLQLLFYSVGIGQISSEVPQNLSASRPQDRQFILSSKKLLLSDSGFYLCDWIRFFRGSDPYEQYFGPGTRLTVT.

The rearrangement uses TRBV19 and TRBJ2-2, with TRBD2 as a possible D gene (6 bases). Per germline, CDR1 LNHDA and CDR2 SQIVND (reference sequence). This CDR3 has 14 residues. V shed 7 bases and J shed 2 bases, with 11 bases lying between them. In DNA, the CDR3 is TGTGCCAGTACGGGAGAAGACAACACCGGGGAGCTGTTTTTT. Its protein product is CASTGEDNTGELFF.

About this clonotype itself: One end of the junction fails to match germline, which may point to a read error. The chain links TRBV4-2 to TRBJ2-7; D remains unclear. CDR1 and CDR2 (germline): LGHNA, YNFKEQ. The CDR3 is made up of 16 amino acids. The CDR3 bases are TGTGCCAGCTGCCATGCAGTAGAGGCGGTGCCCTACGAGGAGTACTTC. Translating it yields CASCHAVEAVPYEEYF.

A word on this clonotype: A much larger clone differs from this one at a single base, so this may be a read error. The rearrangement links TRBV20-1 to TRBJ2-1; D possibly corresponds to TRBD2 (6 bases). Germline V CDR1 and CDR2: DFQATT, SNEGSKA (reference sequence). The CDR3 runs to 12 residues. DNA for the CDR3: TGCAGTACTAGCCCCGATTTCGGTGAGCAGTTCTTC. Translation: CSTSPDFGEQFF.

In the case of this clonotype: The CDR3 carries no conserved terminal phenylalanine or tryptophan, so it likely arises from a read error. V usage is TRBV7-9 and J usage is TRBJ2-7; D unresolved. Germline CDR1 is SEHNR and CDR2 is FQNEAQ (reference sequence). There are 12 residues in the CDR3. CDR3 bases: TGTACCAGCAGCTCCACATCCTACGAGCAGTACTCG. Translated, it gives CTSSSTSYEQYS.

Remarks on this clonotype: The junction departs from germline at one end; a sequencing error may be responsible. The V call is TRBV6-6, the J call TRBJ2-7; TRBD2 matches 11 bases. CDR1 is MNHNY and CDR2 is SVGAGI in the germline V gene (reference sequence). CDR3 size: 15 residues. Here the CDR3 DNA reads TGTGCCAGCCGATCCCGACTAGCGGGAATATACGAGCAGTGCTTC. This translates into CASRSRLAGIYEQCF.

Many counts were recorded for this clonotype. The J gene is TRBJ2-1, the V gene TRBV14; 9 bases are shared with TRBD1. V lost 5 bases and J lost 16; bases outside the gene matches: 12. The CDR3 is 13 residues long. Germline CDR1 reads SGHDN; CDR2 reads FVKESK. CDR3 region: CASSGDRDRVRFF. CDR3 nucleotides: TGTGCCAGCAGCGGGGACCGGGACAGGGTTAGATTCTTC.

Comments on this clonotype: Sequence at one end of the junction differs from germline and may be a read error. CDR3: CASSFDPGPYPPLHF. In DNA form, the CDR3 reads TGCGCCAGCAGCTTCGATCCCGGACCCTATCCACCCCTCCACTTT. The chain couples TRBV11-2 to TRBJ1-6; no firm D call. The germline V gene encodes CDR1 SGHAT and CDR2 FQNNGV. This CDR3 has 15 residues. Looking up the rest from reference TRBV11-2 and TRBJ1-6 gives the full variable domain: EAGVAQSPRYKIIEKRQSVAFWCNPISGHATLYWYQQILGQGPKLLIQFQNNGVVDDSQLPKDRFSAERLKGVDSTLKIQPAKLEDSAVYLCASSFDPGPYPPLHFGNGTRLTVT.

As to this clonotype: This may stem from a read error, because a much larger clone lies one nucleotide away. V and J are TRBV7-9 and TRBJ2-1, with 7 bases fitting TRBD2. Germline CDR1 is SEHNR and CDR2 is FQNEAQ (reference sequence). This CDR3 comprises 20 residues. The ends lost 1 base at V and 0 bases at J; junction bases unmatched: 15. CDR3 bases: TGTGCCAGCAGCTTAGGTACGACTAGCAGGAGGGGCAGCTCCTACAATGAGCAGTTCTTC. Protein: CASSLGTTSRRGSSYNEQFF.

The chain carries TRBV28 and TRBJ1-5; TRBD1 is a possible D gene (5 bases). In germline, CDR1 is MDHEN, CDR2 SYDVKM. The CDR3 is 12 amino acids. For the CDR3, the DNA is TGTGTCAACAGTTCCGGGACCCAGCCCCAGCATTTT. It encodes CVNSSGTQPQHF.